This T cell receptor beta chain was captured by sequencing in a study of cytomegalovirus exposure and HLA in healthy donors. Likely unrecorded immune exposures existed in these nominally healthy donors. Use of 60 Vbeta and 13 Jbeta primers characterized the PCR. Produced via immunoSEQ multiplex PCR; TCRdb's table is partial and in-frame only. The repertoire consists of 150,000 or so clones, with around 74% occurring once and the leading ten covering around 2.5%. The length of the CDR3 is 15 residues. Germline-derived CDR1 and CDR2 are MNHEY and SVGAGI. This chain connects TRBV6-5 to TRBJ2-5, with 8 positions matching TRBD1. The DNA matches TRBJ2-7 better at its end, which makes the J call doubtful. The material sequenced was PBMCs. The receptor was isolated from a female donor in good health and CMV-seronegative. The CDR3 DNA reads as TGTGCCAGCAGTTACCGACAGGGGCCCTTCTACGAGCAGTACTTC. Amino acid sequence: CASSYRQGPFYEQYF.